The 23 T cell receptor beta chains given below trace back to one sample, sequenced in a study of STAT5B mutations in CD4+ large granular lymphocyte leukemia. The protocol was immunoSEQ multiplex PCR, while the TCRdb copy is restricted to in-frame clones and leaves out a portion. The repertoire consists of about 48,000 clones, with 60% to 75% occurring once and the leading ten covering less than 2%. The sequenced sample consisted of CD4+ T cells from blood buffy coats. The receptors here all came from a human donor in good health.

The V gene is TRBV5-6, the J gene TRBJ1-2; D may be TRBD1 (5 bases). The V end lost 3 bases, the J end lost 4 bases, and 19 bases lay between the germline ends. This CDR3 has 16 amino acids. Germline V gene data show CDR1 as SGHDT and CDR2 as YYEEEE. This CDR3 is CASSYGSGLLSYGYTF. CDR3 coding DNA: TGTGCCAGCAGCTACGGATCGGGGCTTTTGTCCTATGGCTACACCTTC. Drawing the rest from reference TRBV5-6 and TRBJ1-2, the complete variable domain is DAGVTQSPTHLIKTRGQQVTLRCSPKSGHDTVSWYQQALGQGPQFIFQYYEEEERQRGNFPDRFSGHQFPNYSSELNVNALLLGDSALYLCASSYGSGLLSYGYTFGSGTRLTVV.

The chain combines TRBV2 with TRBJ1-4; TRBD1 matches at 9 bases. Germline V lookup: CDR1 SNHLY, CDR2 FYNNEI. The CDR3 has 14 amino acids. The trim removed 7 bases at V and 6 bases at J, leaving 6 bases unmatched. CDR3: CASTLQGADEKLFF. CDR3 coding DNA: TGTGCCAGCACCCTACAGGGGGCTGATGAAAAACTGTTTTTT.

This chain connects TRBV7-8 to TRBJ1-1, with 8 bases matching TRBD1. The CDR3 is 16 residues long. Germline V CDR1 and CDR2: SGHVS, FQNEAQ. Trimming at V came to 0 bases and at J to 2 bases, leaving 5 bases not matched to a gene. CDR3 DNA sequence: TGTGCCAGCAGCTTAGCCCGGGACAGGCGAAACACTGAAGCTTTCTTT. As protein: CASSLARDRRNTEAFF.

The J gene is TRBJ1-1, the V gene TRBV6-6; TRBD1 matches at 8 bases. CDR1 is MNHNY and CDR2 is SVGAGI in the germline V gene (reference sequence). The V and J ends lost 6 bases and 5 bases, in that order; junction bases with no gene match: 8. CDR3 size: 14 residues. CDR3: CASSRARTGTEAFF. CDR3 sequence (DNA): TGTGCCAGCAGCCGCGCCCGGACAGGGACTGAAGCTTTCTTT.

The count of this clone is one. The chain has TRBV19 and TRBJ1-5, with 11 bases identical to TRBD1. V was pared by 3 bases and J by 0 bases, with 7 bases of the junction left unmatched. The CDR3 loop spans 18 amino acids. Looked up from germline, CDR1 is LNHDA and CDR2 is SQIVND (reference sequence). The CDR3: CASSMPGTGGSSNQPQHF. In nucleotides, the CDR3 is TGTGCCAGTAGTATGCCCGGGACAGGGGGTTCTAGCAATCAGCCCCAGCATTTT.

The rearrangement links TRBV6-6 to TRBJ2-5, with unresolved D. This CDR3 contains 13 residues. CDR1 and CDR2 from the germline V gene are MNHNY and SVGAGI (reference sequence). The ends were cut back, 2 bases at V and 5 bases at J, with 9 bases in the middle. In DNA, the CDR3 is TGTGCCAGCAGTTACGTCGGTGCCGAGACCCAGTACTTC. The encoded protein is CASSYVGAETQYF.

CDR3 residues: CASSFGGAHNEQFF. In nucleotides, the CDR3 is TGTGCCAGCAGCTTCGGGGGGGCCCACAATGAGCAGTTCTTC. The chain uses TRBV5-6 and TRBJ2-1; 8 bases agree with TRBD2. J lost 5 bases, V lost 2 bases, and 3 bases had no gene match. The germline V gene encodes CDR1 SGHDT and CDR2 YYEEEE. The CDR3 has 14 amino acids.

J is TRBJ2-7 and V is TRBV18; tentative D call: TRBD1 (6 bases). The V end was cut by 6 bases, the J end by 7 bases, with 16 bases between. CDR1 is KGHSH, CDR2 LQKENI, per germline. This CDR3 contains 13 residues. The CDR3 protein is CASSRDTFREQYF. CDR3 sequence (DNA): TGTGCCAGCTCCCGGGACACCTTCCGAGAGCAGTACTTC.

V and J are TRBV6-1 and TRBJ1-1; the D gene is possibly TRBD1 (5 bases). The V end lost 2 bases, the J end lost 1 base, and 11 bases lay between the germline ends. The CDR3 is 15 amino acids. The germline gives CDR1 MNHNS, CDR2 SASEGT. Written as DNA, the CDR3 is TGTGCCAGCAGTGAACTCGGACACCCGAACACTGAAGCTTTCTTT. This translates into CASSELGHPNTEAFF.

This clone appeared once. The V call is TRBV6-1, the J call TRBJ2-2; D possibly matches TRBD1 or TRBD2 (5 bases each). Germline V gene data show CDR1 as MNHNS and CDR2 as SASEGT. V was cut by 4 bases and J by 6 bases, with 12 bases left in between. This CDR3 contains 14 residues. This CDR3 is CASSVQGVSGELFF. DNA of the CDR3: TGTGCCAGCAGTGTCCAGGGAGTTTCCGGGGAGCTGTTTTTT.

This clone was picked up a small number of times. This sequence joins TRBV9 and TRBJ1-5; 8 bases align to TRBD1. Per the germline V gene, CDR1 is SGDLS and CDR2 is YYNGEE. The V gene end was trimmed by 3 bases and the J gene end by 0 bases; junction bases not matched to a gene: 2. CDR3 length: 15 residues. CDR3 residues: CASSAGQGSNQPQHF. In nucleotides, the CDR3 is TGTGCCAGCAGCGCAGGACAGGGTAGCAATCAGCCCCAGCATTTT.

The table lists this clone with a few counts. The V gene is TRBV19, the J gene TRBJ1-1; D remains ambiguous. The V end was cut by 10 bases, the J end by 6 bases, with 15 bases between. The CDR3 has 12 amino acids. Germline V gene lookup returns CDR1 LNHDA and CDR2 SQIVND (reference sequence). CDR3 residues: CATTSREPEAFF. In DNA form, the CDR3 reads TGTGCCACCACTTCGAGGGAGCCTGAAGCTTTCTTT.

This clone occurred a few times. The rearrangement joins TRBV7-8 to TRBJ1-6, with 7 bases aligning to TRBD1. The CDR3 extends over 15 amino acids. Germline lookup yields CDR1 SGHVS and CDR2 FQNEAQ. J lost 7 bases, V lost 2 bases, and 5 bases had no gene match. In nucleotides, the CDR3 is TGTGCCAGCAGCTTATTTCAGGGGGTAAATTCACCCCTCCACTTT. Translation gives CASSLFQGVNSPLHF.

The chain carries TRBV5-4 and TRBJ2-7; D gene unclear. CDR1 is SGHNT, CDR2 YYREEE, per germline (reference sequence). Trimming left V 0 bases short and J 0 bases short, with 7 bases between. There are 14 residues in the CDR3. The DNA of the CDR3 is TGTGCCAGCAGCTTGGACTCTGACTCCTACGAGCAGTACTTC. Translation: CASSLDSDSYEQYF.

In its sample, this clone was seen a few times. This rearrangement joins TRBV19 to TRBJ1-5; D is perhaps TRBD1 (5 bases). This CDR3 is 16 amino acids long. V lost 4 bases and J 5 bases, leaving 18 bases between the germline ends. Germline CDR1 is LNHDA and CDR2 is SQIVND (reference sequence). The CDR3: CASSSPPGGLDQPQHF. The CDR3 bases are TGTGCCAGTAGTAGCCCCCCTGGGGGATTGGATCAGCCCCAGCATTTT.

The V gene is TRBV6-1, the J gene TRBJ1-1; 7 positions agree with TRBD1. CDR3 length: 13 amino acids. Germline CDR1 MNHNS, CDR2 SASEGT. The V and J ends lost 1 base and 7 bases, in that order; junction bases with no gene match: 3. CDR3 in DNA: TGTGCCAGCAGTGAAGGGGGACAGATTGAAGCTTTCTTT. Amino acids: CASSEGGQIEAFF.

This clone showed up just a few times. V usage is TRBV19 and J usage is TRBJ2-7; perhaps TRBD1 as D (6 bases). The CDR3 has 11 amino acids. V lost 6 bases and J lost 7, with 10 bases in between. Germline assignment: CDR1 LNHDA and CDR2 SQIVND (reference sequence). DNA for the CDR3: TGTGCCAGTAGGCAGGGGTTGGAGCAGTACTTC. It encodes CASRQGLEQYF.

This chain uses TRBV29-1 with TRBJ1-1, with no clear D. V was trimmed by 3 bases and J by 5 bases, leaving 7 bases between them. Germline V gene data show CDR1 as SQVTM and CDR2 as ANQGSEA. The CDR3 spans 11 residues. CDR3 nucleotide sequence: TGCAGCGTTGATTCCTTTACTGAAGCTTTCTTT. It translates to CSVDSFTEAFF.

The chain is built from TRBV28 and TRBJ2-7, with 7 bases lining up with TRBD2. The CDR3 spans 16 residues. Germline values: CDR1 MDHEN, CDR2 SYDVKM. J was trimmed by 2 bases and V by 4 bases; bases with no gene match: 11. CDR3: CASSSTGAGTTYEQYV. The CDR3 bases are TGTGCCAGCAGTTCCACGGGAGCGGGGACTACCTACGAGCAGTACGTC.

The chain links TRBV6-1 to TRBJ2-1; a possible D gene is TRBD1 (6 bases). Per the germline V gene, CDR1 is MNHNS and CDR2 is SASEGT. V lost 6 bases to trimming and J lost 7 bases, with 16 bases between them. This CDR3 region has 14 residues. CDR3 nucleotide sequence: TGTGCCAGCAGAAACCCGGGACACCGAAATGAGCAGTTCTTC. Translated, it gives CASRNPGHRNEQFF.

This rearrangement joins TRBV2 to TRBJ1-4, with a possible D match to TRBD1 (6 bases). This CDR3 spans 14 amino acids. V shed 6 bases and J shed 5 bases, with 13 bases lying between them. CDR1 and CDR2 from the germline V gene are SNHLY and FYNNEI. For the CDR3, the DNA is TGTGCCAGCAGGAGGGGGGTGACAAATGAAAAACTGTTTTTT. Residues: CASRRGVTNEKLFF.

The V and J genes are TRBV28 and TRBJ1-6, with D possibly TRBD1 on 6 matching bases. Germline values: CDR1 MDHEN, CDR2 SYDVKM. V was trimmed by 4 bases and J by 5 bases, leaving 12 bases between them. CDR3 length: 15 residues. The CDR3 spells CASSSRTANNSPLHF. CDR3 sequence (DNA): TGTGCCAGCAGTTCAAGGACAGCGAATAATTCACCCCTCCACTTT.

A single count supports this clone. This chain uses TRBV7-9 with TRBJ2-2; no firm D call. Trimming removed 1 base from V and 4 bases from J, with 10 bases in between. Germline V lookup: CDR1 SEHNR, CDR2 FQNEAQ (reference sequence). The CDR3 runs to 15 residues. The CDR3: CASSLGGAGTGELFF. The CDR3 DNA sequence: TGTGCCAGCAGCTTAGGTGGCGCCGGCACCGGGGAGCTGTTTTTT.